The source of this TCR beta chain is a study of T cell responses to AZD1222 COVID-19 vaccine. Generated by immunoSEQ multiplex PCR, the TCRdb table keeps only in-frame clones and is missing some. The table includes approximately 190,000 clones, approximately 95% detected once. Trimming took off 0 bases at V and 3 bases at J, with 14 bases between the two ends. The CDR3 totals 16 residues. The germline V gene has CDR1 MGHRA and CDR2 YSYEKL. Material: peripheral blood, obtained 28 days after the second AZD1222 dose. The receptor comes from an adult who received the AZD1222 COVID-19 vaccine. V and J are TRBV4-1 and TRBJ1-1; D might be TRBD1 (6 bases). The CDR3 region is CASSQDGSRGDTEAFF. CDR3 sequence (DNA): TGCGCCAGCAGCCAAGATGGGAGCAGGGGCGACACTGAAGCTTTCTTT.